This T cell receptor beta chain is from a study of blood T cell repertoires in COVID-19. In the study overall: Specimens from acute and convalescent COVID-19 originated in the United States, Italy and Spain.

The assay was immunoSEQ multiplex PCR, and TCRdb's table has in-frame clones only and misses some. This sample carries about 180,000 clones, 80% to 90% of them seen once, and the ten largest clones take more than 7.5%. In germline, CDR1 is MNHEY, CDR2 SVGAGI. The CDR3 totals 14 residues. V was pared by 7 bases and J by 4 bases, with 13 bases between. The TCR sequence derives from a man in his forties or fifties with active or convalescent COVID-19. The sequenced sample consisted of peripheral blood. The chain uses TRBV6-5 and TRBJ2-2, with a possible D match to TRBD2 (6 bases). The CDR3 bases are TGTGCCAGCAACAAGGAGGGAGGCACCGGGGAGCTGTTTTTT. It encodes CASNKEGGTGELFF.